The subject of this entry is one TCR beta chain. Repertoires were generated with immunoSEQ multiplex PCR, while TCRdb's copy carries only in-frame clones and drops some. Altogether approximately 210,000 clones are present, about 91% being singletons, with the ten largest covering approximately 1.2%. The data were taken from a study of blood T cell repertoires in COVID-19. Turning to the study itself: T cells, B-cell-depleted T cells, or PBMCs supplied cDNA or gDNA.

Sequenced sample: peripheral blood. This sequence originates from a young man with acute or convalescent COVID-19.

CDR3 loop: CASSPRGPRQGNEKLFF. DNA of the CDR3: TGTGCCAGCTCACCACGAGGCCCCCGTCAGGGGAATGAAAAACTGTTTTTT. The rearrangement joins TRBV18 to TRBJ1-4; possible D gene TRBD1, 6 bases. This CDR3 comprises 17 residues. Germline loops: CDR1 KGHSH, CDR2 LQKENI. V lost 1 base, J lost 5 bases, and 17 bases lay in between.